The present TCR beta chain was sequenced within a study of technical replicates of blood from a few donors. Per germline, CDR1 MNHEY and CDR2 SVGAGI. V gave up 2 bases and J gave up 2 bases, with 7 bases separating them. There are 14 residues in the CDR3. The method was immunoSEQ multiplex PCR; TCRdb's version includes in-frame clones alone and lacks a portion of them. Found here are about 84,000 clones, 95% to 98% of them singletons; the top ten hold less than 0.2%. This sequence joins TRBV6-5 and TRBJ2-1, with no clear D. The sequenced material came from T cells isolated from PBMCs. The sequence came from a human donor in good health. The CDR3 loop is CASSYVDTYNEQFF. In DNA, the CDR3 is TGTGCCAGCAGTTACGTCGACACCTACAATGAGCAGTTCTTC.